This TCR beta chain was found in a study of T cell responses to AZD1222 COVID-19 vaccine. General study findings and limits: An increase in Spike-specific TCR breadth and depth was observed after two AZD1222 doses.

The CDR3 is 19 residues long. CDR1 LNHNV and CDR2 YYDKDF come from the germline V gene (reference sequence). V lost 0 bases to trimming and J lost 3 bases; unmatched junction nucleotides: 11. For this clone: Its target is not known.

Only in-frame clones appear in the TCRdb table, and some are missing; sequencing was by immunoSEQ multiplex PCR. Of 150,000 to 200,000 clones in the sample, roughly 92% were seen once. This TCR derives from an adult in good health. The chain uses TRBV15 and TRBJ2-1; 10 bases fit TRBD2. Sample: peripheral blood, taken on day 0 of AZD1222 vaccination. CDR3 nucleotides: TGTGCCACCAGCAGAGACCCGACGCCTTTAGCGGGAGGCTACAATGAGCAGTTCTTC. Translated: CATSRDPTPLAGGYNEQFF.